This is a list of T cell receptor beta chains from one sample in a study of blood T cell repertoires in COVID-19. Data came from immunoSEQ multiplex PCR; TCRdb stores just in-frame clones and leaves some out. Among 220,000 or so clones listed, 75% to 85% were seen once. Specimen: peripheral blood. These receptors were obtained from a woman at least 80 years old with COVID-19, enrolled during active disease. CDR3s include the opening cysteine and the closing phenylalanine or tryptophan. A D gene is named only where the DNA matches it firmly. Expanded clones get a size class; other rows say once, few or many, or leave the size out.

-	TRBV6-8	few	TRBJ1-1	TGTGCCTGGGGGGGGGACACTGAAGCTTTCTTT	CAWGGDTEAFF
-	TRBV2	-	TRBJ2-7	TGTGCCAGCAGTTTACAGCCCGCCGCTAAGTACGAGCAGTACTTC	CASSLQPAAKYEQYF
-	TRBV27	-	TRBJ1-6	TGTGCCACCACCGGACAGCTTAATTCACCCCTCCACTTT	CATTGQLNSPLHF
TRBD1	TRBV6-5	-	TRBJ1-2	TGTGCCAGCAGCTATCGGGACAGGGGGAACTATGGCTACACCTTC	CASSYRDRGNYGYTF
TRBD1	TRBV28	-	TRBJ1-4	TGTGCCAGCAGTTCACTCGGGACAGGGCTCACTAATGAAAAACTGTTTTTT	CASSSLGTGLTNEKLFF
TRBD1	TRBV5-6	once	TRBJ2-2	TGTGCCAGCAGCCCTGGGACAGGGGACACCGGGGAGCTGTTTTTT	CASSPGTGDTGELFF
TRBD1	TRBV5-1	-	TRBJ1-1	TGCGCCAGCAGCTGGGCTGGACAGGGAGCAACTGAAGCTTTCTTT	CASSWAGQGATEAFF
-	TRBV6-2/TRBV6-3	-	TRBJ2-1	TGTGCCAGCAGTACTGTAGATGAGCAGTTCTTC	CASSTVDEQFF
-	TRBV18	-	TRBJ1-1	TGTGCCAGCTCAACGACAGAAAGTAACACTGAAGCTTTCTTT	CASSTTESNTEAFF
-	TRBV18	-	TRBJ2-7	TGTGCCAGCTTAAAGGGGGGGTACGAGCAGTACTTC	CASLKGGYEQYF
-	TRBV7-3	-	TRBJ2-1	TGTGCCAGCAGCAGAAATTCCGGCTCCTACAATGAGCAGTTCTTC	CASSRNSGSYNEQFF
-	TRBV18	-	TRBJ1-4	TGTGCCAGCTCACCACCCCTTACAGGCTATAATGAAAAACTGTTTTTT	CASSPPLTGYNEKLFF
-	TRBV30	once	TRBJ1-1	TGTGCCAGCCGAAGGGGCATGAACACTGAAGCTTTCTTT	CASRRGMNTEAFF
TRBD1	TRBV6-2/TRBV6-3	-	TRBJ1-4	TGTGCCAGCAGTGACATCACAGGGGGCTTCGGAGAAAAACTGTTTTTT	CASSDITGGFGEKLFF
TRBD1	TRBV3-1/TRBV3-2	-	TRBJ1-1	TGTGCCAGCAGCCCGCGGGACAGGGGGTCGAACACTGAAGCTTTCTTT	CASSPRDRGSNTEAFF
-	TRBV2	-	TRBJ1-2	TGTGCCAGCAATCAATTACAGGGCCTCTATGGCTACACCTTC	CASNQLQGLYGYTF